This is a list of T cell receptor beta chains from one sample in a study of post-analysis software for immune sequencing data. TCRdb re-derived calls from the PCR reads in MiXCR, one entry per CDR3 protein. Of approximately 730,000 distinct CDR3 sequences listed, approximately 44% are singletons. Sequenced material: blood. These receptors all come from a girl aged 10 to 17 with multiple sclerosis. CDR3s include the opening cysteine and the closing phenylalanine or tryptophan. The order of the fields is J gene, V gene, CDR3 protein.

>TRBJ2-1|TRBV12-5
CASGLYDRLAGGLSYNEQFF
>NA|TRBV5-1
CASSLGDSFHEQYF
>TRBJ2-5|TRBV5-1
CASSLGGARFQETQYF
>TRBJ2-3|TRBV7-9
CASSSPRYTDTQYF
>TRBJ2-1|TRBV6-6
CASTAGEEYNEQFF
>NA|TRBV28
CASSFRPGKNEQYF
>TRBJ2-6|TRBV3-1
CASSQGVPGANVLTF
>TRBJ2-3|TRBV5-1
CAGNGGRRTDTQYF
>TRBJ2-7|TRBV2
CASRVGRARGSGSYERYF
>TRBJ2-5|TRBV3-1
CASSQEGVAETQYF
>NA|TRBV5-5
CASSSPRVQDEQYF
>TRBJ2-5|TRBV7-2
CASSLKAGAETQYF
>TRBJ2-3|TRBV7-9
CASSPDRGAGTQYF
>TRBJ2-5|TRBV6-6
CASHRADYGETQYF
>NA|TRBV27
CASSFPGSPYEQYF
>NA|TRBV6-1
CASSERRGEQYF
>TRBJ1-2|TRBV11-3
CASSPRQGSGGYTF
>TRBJ2-5|TRBV29-1
CSVEGLTGDVETQYF
>TRBJ2-7|TRBV12-3/TRBV12-4
CASTWGLAGTYEQYF
>TRBJ2-7|TRBV20-1
CSGSRQESYEQYF
>TRBJ1-2|TRBV6-6
CASRLGTGRGYTF
>TRBJ2-1|TRBV3-1
CASSQESSREQFF
>TRBJ1-4|TRBV5-1
CASRMGQGNEKLFF
>TRBJ2-1|TRBV19
CASSFNSDEQFF
>TRBJ2-1|TRBV30
CAWSVEGASYNEQFF
>TRBJ2-1|TRBV7-7
CASSPGLAGNEQFF
>TRBJ1-5|TRBV20-1
CSAREESLSNQPQHF
>TRBJ1-5|TRBV24-1
CATSDWTGGVNQPQHF
>TRBJ1-1|TRBV5-5
CASSLSINTEAFF
>TRBJ1-5|TRBV12-3/TRBV12-4
CASSSSGADQPQHF
>TRBJ1-2|TRBV15
CATSRSVEPYGYTF